This section outlines one T cell receptor (beta chain) sequence together with its context. CDR3 length equals 15 residues. Germline trimming cut 5 bases from V and 6 bases from J; bases unmatched to any gene: 9. CDR1 MNHEY and CDR2 SMNVEV come from the germline V gene (reference sequence). The sample originates from a study of blood T cell repertoires in COVID-19. Study context: The origin of the acute and convalescent COVID-19 samples was the United States, Italy and Spain.

Participants were aged about 18 to 90 years from 20 to 30 US areas. Assignments of participants to cohorts depended upon their own reported clinical history. The protocol was immunoSEQ multiplex PCR, while the TCRdb copy is restricted to in-frame clones and leaves out a portion. The table records roughly 150,000 clones, approximately 80% of them present only once. The sample consisted of PBMCs or T cells enriched from blood (not recorded which). This chain links TRBV27 with TRBJ1-2; 10 bases are a match to TRBD1. The clonotype comes from a woman under 30 who had been exposed to COVID-19. CDR3 bases: TGTGCCAGCAGTGCCTGGGACAGGGGTTTCGATGGCTACACCTTC. It yields the protein CASSAWDRGFDGYTF.